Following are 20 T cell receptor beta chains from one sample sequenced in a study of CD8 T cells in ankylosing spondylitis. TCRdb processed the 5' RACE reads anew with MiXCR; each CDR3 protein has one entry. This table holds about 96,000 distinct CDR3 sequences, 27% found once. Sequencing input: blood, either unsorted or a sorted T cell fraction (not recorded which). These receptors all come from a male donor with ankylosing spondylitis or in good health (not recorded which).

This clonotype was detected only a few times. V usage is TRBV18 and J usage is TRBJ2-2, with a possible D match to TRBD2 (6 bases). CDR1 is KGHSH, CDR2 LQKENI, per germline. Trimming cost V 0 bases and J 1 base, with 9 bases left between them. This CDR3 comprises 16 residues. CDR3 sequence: CASSPPFSGNTGELFF. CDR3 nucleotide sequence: TGTGCCAGCTCACCACCCTTTAGCGGGAACACCGGGGAGCTGTTTTTT.

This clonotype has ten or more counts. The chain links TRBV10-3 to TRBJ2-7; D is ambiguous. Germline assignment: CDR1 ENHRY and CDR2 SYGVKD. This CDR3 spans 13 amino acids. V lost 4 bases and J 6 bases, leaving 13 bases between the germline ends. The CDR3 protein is CAISGASSAEQYV. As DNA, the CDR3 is TGTGCCATCAGTGGTGCTAGTTCCGCCGAGCAGTACGTC.

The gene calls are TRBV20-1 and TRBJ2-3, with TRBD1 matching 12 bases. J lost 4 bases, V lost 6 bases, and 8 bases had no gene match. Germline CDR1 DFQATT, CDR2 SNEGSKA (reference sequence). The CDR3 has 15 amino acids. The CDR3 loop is CSADPGQGAPDTQYF. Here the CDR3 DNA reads TGCAGTGCGGATCCGGGACAGGGGGCCCCAGATACGCAGTATTTT.

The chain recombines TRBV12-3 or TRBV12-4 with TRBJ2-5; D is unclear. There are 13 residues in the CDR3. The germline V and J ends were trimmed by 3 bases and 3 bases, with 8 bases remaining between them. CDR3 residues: CASSFGRKETQYF. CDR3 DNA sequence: TGTGCCAGCAGTTTCGGCAGAAAAGAGACCCAGTACTTC.

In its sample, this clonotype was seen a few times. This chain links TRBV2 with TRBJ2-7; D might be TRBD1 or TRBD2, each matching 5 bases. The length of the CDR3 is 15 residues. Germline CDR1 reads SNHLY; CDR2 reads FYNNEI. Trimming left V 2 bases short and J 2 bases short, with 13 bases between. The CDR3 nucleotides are TGTGCCAGCAGTGAACCCGGGACGGCCGCCTACGAGCAGTACGTC. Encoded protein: CASSEPGTAAYEQYV.

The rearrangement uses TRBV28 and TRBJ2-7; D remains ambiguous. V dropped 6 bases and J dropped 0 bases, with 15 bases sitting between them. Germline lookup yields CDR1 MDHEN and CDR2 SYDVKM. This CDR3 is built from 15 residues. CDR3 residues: CASSPAAGLSYEQYV. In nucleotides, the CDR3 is TGTGCCAGCAGCCCTGCCGCTGGCCTCTCCTACGAGCAGTACGTC.

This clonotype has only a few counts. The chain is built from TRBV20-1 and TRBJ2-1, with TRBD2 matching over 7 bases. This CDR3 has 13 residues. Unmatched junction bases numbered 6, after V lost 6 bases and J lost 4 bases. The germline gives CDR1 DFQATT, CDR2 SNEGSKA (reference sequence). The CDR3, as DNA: TGCAGTGCCGCGACTAGCAGATACAATGAGCAGTTCTTC. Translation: CSAATSRYNEQFF.

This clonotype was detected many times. CDR3 DNA sequence: TGCAGTGCTGTACGGGCAGGTAATCAGCCCCAGCATTTT. Residues: CSAVRAGNQPQHF. The chain uses TRBV20-1 and TRBJ1-5; no clear D gene. Germline CDR1 and CDR2: DFQATT and SNEGSKA (reference sequence). V dropped 5 bases and J dropped 4 bases, with 12 bases sitting between them. The CDR3 has 13 residues.

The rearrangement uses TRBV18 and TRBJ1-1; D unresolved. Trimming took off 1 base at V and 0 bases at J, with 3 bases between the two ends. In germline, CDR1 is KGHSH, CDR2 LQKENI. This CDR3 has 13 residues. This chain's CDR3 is CASSPLVNTEAFF. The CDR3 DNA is TGTGCCAGCTCACCACTAGTGAACACTGAAGCTTTCTTT. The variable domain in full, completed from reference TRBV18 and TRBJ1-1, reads NAGVMQNPRHLVRRRGQEARLRCSPMKGHSHVYWYRQLPEEGLKFMVYLQKENIIDESGMPKERFSAEFPKEGPSILRIQQVVRGDSAAYFCASSPLVNTEAFFGQGTRLTVV.

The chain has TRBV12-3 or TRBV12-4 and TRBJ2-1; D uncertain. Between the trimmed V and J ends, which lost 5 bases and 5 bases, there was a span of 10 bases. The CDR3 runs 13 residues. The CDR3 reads CASSRSVNNEQFF. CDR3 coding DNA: TGTGCCAGCAGTCGGAGCGTGAACAATGAGCAGTTCTTC.

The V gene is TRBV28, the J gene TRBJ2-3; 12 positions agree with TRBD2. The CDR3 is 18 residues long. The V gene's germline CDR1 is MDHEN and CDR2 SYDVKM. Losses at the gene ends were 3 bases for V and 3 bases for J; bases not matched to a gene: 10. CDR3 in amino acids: CASSFFGLAGGPTDTQYF. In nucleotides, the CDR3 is TGTGCCAGCAGTTTCTTCGGGCTAGCGGGGGGGCCGACAGATACGCAGTATTTT.

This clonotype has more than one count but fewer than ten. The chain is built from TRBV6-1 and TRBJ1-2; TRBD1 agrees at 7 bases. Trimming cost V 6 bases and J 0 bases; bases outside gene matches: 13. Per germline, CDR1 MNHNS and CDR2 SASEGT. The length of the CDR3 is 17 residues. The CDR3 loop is CASRGGRDVFSNYGYTF. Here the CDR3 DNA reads TGTGCCAGCAGAGGGGGCAGGGACGTCTTTTCTAACTATGGCTACACCTTC.

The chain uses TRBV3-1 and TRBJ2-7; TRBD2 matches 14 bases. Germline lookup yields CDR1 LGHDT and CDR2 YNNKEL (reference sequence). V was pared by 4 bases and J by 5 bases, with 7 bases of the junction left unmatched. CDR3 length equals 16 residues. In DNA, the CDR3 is TGTGCCAGCAGCCTGGGACTAGCGGGAGAGGACGACGAGCAGTACTTC. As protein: CASSLGLAGEDDEQYF.

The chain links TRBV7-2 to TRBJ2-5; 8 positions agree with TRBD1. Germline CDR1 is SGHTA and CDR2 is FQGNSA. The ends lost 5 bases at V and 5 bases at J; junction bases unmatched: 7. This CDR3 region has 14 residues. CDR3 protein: CASSVTGDRETQYF. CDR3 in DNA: TGTGCCAGCAGCGTGACAGGGGATAGGGAGACCCAGTACTTC.

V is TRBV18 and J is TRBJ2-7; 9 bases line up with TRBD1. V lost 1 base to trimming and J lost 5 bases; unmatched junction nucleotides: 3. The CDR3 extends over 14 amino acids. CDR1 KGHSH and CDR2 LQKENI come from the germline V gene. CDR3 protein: CASSPLGQGDEQYF. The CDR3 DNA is TGTGCCAGCTCACCACTGGGACAGGGTGACGAGCAGTACTTC.

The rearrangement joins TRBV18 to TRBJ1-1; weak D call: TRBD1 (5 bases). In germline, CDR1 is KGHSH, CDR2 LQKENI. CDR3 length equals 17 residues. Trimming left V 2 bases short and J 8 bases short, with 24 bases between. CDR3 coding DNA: TGTGCCAGCTCACCAACCACCGGTCAGTTTGGAGGACAAGAAGCTTTCTTT. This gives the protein CASSPTTGQFGGQEAFF.

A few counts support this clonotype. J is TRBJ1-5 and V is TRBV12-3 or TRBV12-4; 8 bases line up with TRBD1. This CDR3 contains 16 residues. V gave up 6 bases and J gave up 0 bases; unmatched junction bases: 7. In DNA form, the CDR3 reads TGTGCCAGCAGCCCTCCAGGGGGCGGTAGCAATCAGCCCCAGCATTTT. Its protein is CASSPPGGGSNQPQHF.

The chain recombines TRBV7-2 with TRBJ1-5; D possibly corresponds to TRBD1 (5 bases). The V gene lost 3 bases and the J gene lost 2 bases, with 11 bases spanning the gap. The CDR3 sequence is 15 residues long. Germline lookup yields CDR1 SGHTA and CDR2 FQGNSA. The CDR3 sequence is CASSFRGDGNQPQHF. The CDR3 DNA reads TGTGCCAGCAGCTTTAGGGGCGACGGCAATCAGCCCCAGCATTTT.

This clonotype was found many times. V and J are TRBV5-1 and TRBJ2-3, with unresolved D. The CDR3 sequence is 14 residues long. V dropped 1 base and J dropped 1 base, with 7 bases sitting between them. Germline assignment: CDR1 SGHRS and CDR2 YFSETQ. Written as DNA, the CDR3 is TGCGCCAGCAGCTTGATAGAGGGCACAGATACGCAGTATTTT. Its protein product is CASSLIEGTDTQYF.

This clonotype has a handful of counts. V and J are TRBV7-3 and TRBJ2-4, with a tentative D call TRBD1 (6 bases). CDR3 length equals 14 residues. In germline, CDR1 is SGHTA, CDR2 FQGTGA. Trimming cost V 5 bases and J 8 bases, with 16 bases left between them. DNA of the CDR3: TGTGCCAGCAGCCTCCAGGGGATTGCAGACATTCAGTACTTC. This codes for CASSLQGIADIQYF.